This T cell receptor (beta chain) was documented in a study of T cell responses to AZD1222 COVID-19 vaccine. Study overall: Pooled together were second doses at about 4 or about 12 weeks. Study conclusions and caveats: Across the whole spike, CD4 TCRs peaked at regions 160-218 and 743-854.

V was clipped by 1 base and J by 7 bases; unmatched bases: 8. The CDR3 spans 16 residues. Germline V lookup: CDR1 MDHEN, CDR2 SYDVKM. In the case of this clone: The antigen is not known.

Assay: immunoSEQ multiplex PCR; the TCRdb copy retains only in-frame clones and omits some. The sample shows approximately 70,000 clones, 80% to 90% of them seen only once. The chain combines TRBV28 with TRBJ2-7; 12 nucleotides align to TRBD2. This TCR was recovered from an adult in good health. The sequencing here drew on peripheral blood, taken on day 0 of AZD1222 vaccination. CDR3 coding DNA: TGTGCCAGCAGTTTATTCCTAGCGGGAGGGCCGGAGGAGCAGTACTTC. Residues: CASSLFLAGGPEEQYF.